The 19 T cell receptor beta chains below come from one sample, sequenced in a study of neurological immune-mediated disorders. MiXCR, applied by TCRdb to the 5' RACE reads, yields one record per CDR3 protein. The sample lists 25,000 to 30,000 distinct CDR3 sequences, approximately 15% occurring once. Time point specified: technical triplicate 3. Sequenced material: CD4+ T cells from blood. These receptors were taken from a female donor with HTLV-1-associated myelopathy (HAM/TSP).

In its sample, this clonotype was seen many times. The gene calls are TRBV4-2 and TRBJ2-1; 8 nucleotides agree with TRBD2. V gave up 0 bases and J gave up 5 bases; unmatched junction bases: 6. CDR3 length: 16 amino acids. Germline CDR1 is LGHNA and CDR2 is YNFKEQ. The CDR3 sequence is CASSQDYGRAHNEQFF. DNA for the CDR3: TGTGCCAGCAGCCAAGATTACGGGAGGGCCCACAATGAGCAGTTCTTC.

There are many counts of this clonotype. V usage is TRBV5-1 and J usage is TRBJ1-1; weak D call: TRBD1 (5 bases). Germline CDR1 and CDR2: SGHRS and YFSETQ. Trimming shortened V by 5 bases and J by 5 bases, and 16 bases separated the two germline ends. The CDR3 runs 14 residues. The CDR3 reads CASRLLTGGTEAFF. CDR3 coding DNA: TGCGCCAGCAGACTTTTGACGGGGGGGACTGAAGCTTTCTTT.

The J gene is TRBJ1-3, the V gene TRBV10-2; 8 positions match TRBD1. Germline V lookup: CDR1 WSHSY, CDR2 SAAADI. The V segment lost 4 bases and the J segment 6 bases; nucleotides outside the gene matches: 5. The CDR3 is 14 amino acids. CDR3 DNA sequence: TGCGCCAGCAGTGGGGGACAGGAGCAAAACACCATATATTTT. It is translated as CASSGGQEQNTIYF.

This clonotype was seen at least ten times. This chain uses TRBV11-2 with TRBJ2-1; 16 positions match TRBD2. Germline CDR1 is SGHAT and CDR2 is FQNNGV. V lost 4 bases, J lost 3 bases, and 6 bases stayed unmatched. This CDR3 is 18 amino acids long. The CDR3 is CASSSLGTSGGVYNEQFF. The CDR3 DNA follows: TGTGCCAGCAGCTCCCTCGGGACTAGCGGGGGGGTCTACAATGAGCAGTTCTTC. The entire variable domain, with the rest obtained from reference TRBV11-2 and TRBJ2-1, is as follows: EAGVAQSPRYKIIEKRQSVAFWCNPISGHATLYWYQQILGQGPKLLIQFQNNGVVDDSQLPKDRFSAERLKGVDSTLKIQPAKLEDSAVYLCASSSLGTSGGVYNEQFFGPGTRLTVL.

This clonotype has at least ten counts. The chain links TRBV4-2 to TRBJ2-7, with D possibly TRBD1 on 5 matching bases. Looked up from germline, CDR1 is LGHNA and CDR2 is YNFKEQ. V was shortened by 0 bases and J by 0 bases, with 21 bases between the two germline ends. This CDR3 has 19 amino acids. The CDR3 DNA is TGTGCCAGCAGCCAAGAGGTAGTGGGGCCGGCGCGGAGCTCCTACGAGCAGTACTTC. This gives the protein CASSQEVVGPARSSYEQYF.

This sequence joins TRBV5-1 and TRBJ1-1; perhaps TRBD1 as D (5 bases). The CDR3 spans 12 residues. Trimming took 3 bases from V and 4 from J, leaving 7 bases between them. Germline CDR1 is SGHRS and CDR2 is YFSETQ. CDR3 amino acids: CASSWGGTEAFF. In DNA form, the CDR3 reads TGCGCCAGCAGCTGGGGGGGCACTGAAGCTTTCTTT.

This clonotype was detected many times. The CDR3 DNA is TGCAGCGTTGAATTCCGCCAAAGTGCCACTGAAGCTTTCTTT. Its translation: CSVEFRQSATEAFF. The chain employs TRBV29-1 and TRBJ1-1; D gene ambiguous. CDR3 length equals 14 residues. Trimming stripped 2 bases from V and 4 bases from J, with 14 bases between. CDR1 and CDR2 from the germline V gene are SQVTM and ANQGSEA.

This clonotype was recorded at least ten times. This chain links TRBV11-1 with TRBJ2-6; 8 bases agree with TRBD1. This CDR3 is built from 20 residues. The J segment lost 1 base and the V segment lost 5 bases, leaving 16 bases of the junction unmatched. The germline V gene encodes CDR1 SGHAT and CDR2 FQDESV (reference sequence). The CDR3 here is CASSPLYGQGTKSGANVLTF. For the CDR3, the DNA is TGTGCCAGCAGCCCCCTTTACGGACAGGGCACAAAATCTGGGGCCAACGTCCTGACTTTC.

At least ten counts were recorded for this clonotype. The chain employs TRBV20-1 and TRBJ2-7; the match to TRBD2 covers 7 bases. Germline CDR1 is DFQATT and CDR2 is SNEGSKA (reference sequence). The CDR3 covers 15 residues. Trimming at V came to 0 bases and at J to 0 bases, leaving 5 bases not matched to a gene. The CDR3 coding sequence is TGCAGTGCTAGAGAAGAGGCTAGCGGCTCCTACGAGCAGTACTTC. Its translation: CSAREEASGSYEQYF.

In its sample, this clonotype was seen many times. The rearrangement links TRBV25-1 to TRBJ1-4; D not resolved. The CDR3 has 13 amino acids. V lost 5 bases and J lost 3, with 7 bases in between. Germline V gene sequence: CDR1 MGHDK, CDR2 SYGVNS. CDR3 nucleotide sequence: TGTGCCAGCAGTCTTCACCCTAATGAAAAACTGTTTTTT. The encoded protein is CASSLHPNEKLFF.

This clonotype appeared many times. The gene calls are TRBV6-6 and TRBJ2-3; 10 bases fit TRBD2. Germline trimming cut 0 bases from V and 0 bases from J; bases unmatched to any gene: 9. CDR1 is MNHNY, CDR2 SVGAGI, per germline (reference sequence). This CDR3 is 19 amino acids long. The CDR3 loop is CASSYSPPLAGASTDTQYF. The CDR3 DNA reads as TGTGCCAGCAGTTACTCCCCCCCCCTAGCGGGAGCTAGCACAGATACGCAGTATTTT.

This clonotype has only a few counts. The V and J genes are TRBV4-2 and TRBJ2-1; D remains unclear. The germline CDR1 and CDR2 sequences are LGHNA and YNFKEQ. V gave up 1 base and J gave up 8 bases, with 9 bases separating them. The CDR3 has 13 residues. The CDR3 here is CASSQGAGDEQFF. The CDR3 DNA reads as TGTGCCAGCAGCCAAGGGGCTGGGGATGAGCAGTTCTTC.

The table lists this clonotype with many counts. V is TRBV4-1 and J is TRBJ2-7; no reliable D call. V was cut by 0 bases and J by 3 bases, with 6 bases left in between. CDR3 size: 13 residues. Germline CDR1 is MGHRA and CDR2 is YSYEKL. The CDR3 is CASSQDWDYEQYF. The CDR3 DNA follows: TGCGCCAGCAGCCAAGATTGGGACTACGAGCAGTACTTC.

This clonotype ranks as medium-sized. The rearrangement joins TRBV5-6 to TRBJ2-5; TRBD1 might be the D (5 bases). The CDR3 length is 14 residues. Germline loops: CDR1 SGHDT, CDR2 YYEEEE. V shed 2 bases and J shed 5 bases, with 13 bases lying between them. In DNA form, the CDR3 reads TGTGCCAGCAGCTTCCCAGGGTTGGAGGAGACCCAGTACTTC. Amino acids: CASSFPGLEETQYF.

This chain joins TRBV3-1 and TRBJ2-1, with 7 positions matching TRBD2. Germline CDR1 LGHDT, CDR2 YNNKEL (reference sequence). Trimming at V came to 8 bases and at J to 0 bases, leaving 1 base not matched to a gene. The CDR3 runs to 13 residues. In nucleotides, the CDR3 is TGTGCCAGCCAGCGGGGCTCCTACAATGAGCAGTTCTTC. It is translated as CASQRGSYNEQFF.

This clonotype was seen many times. The gene calls are TRBV4-2 and TRBJ2-5; no clear D. The germline gives CDR1 LGHNA, CDR2 YNFKEQ. Trimming left V 2 bases short and J 4 bases short, with 11 bases between. There are 14 residues in the CDR3. The DNA for the CDR3 is TGTGCCAGCAGCCAATCGGCGGTGGGAGAGACCCAGTACTTC. Translated, it gives CASSQSAVGETQYF.

The table lists this clonotype with many counts. The chain couples TRBV10-2 to TRBJ1-5; D not certain. The CDR3 runs to 18 residues. CDR1 is WSHSY, CDR2 SAAADI, per germline. The V and J ends lost 0 bases and 0 bases respectively, with 15 bases between them. The CDR3 sequence is CASSESVGSDHSNQPQHF. CDR3 sequence (DNA): TGCGCCAGCAGTGAGTCGGTGGGGTCAGACCATAGCAATCAGCCCCAGCATTTT.

This clonotype was seen repeatedly, ten times or more. The rearrangement uses TRBV20-1 and TRBJ2-5; D perhaps matches TRBD2 (6 bases). Between the trimmed V and J ends, which lost 7 bases and 13 bases, there was a span of 19 bases. The germline CDR1 and CDR2 sequences are DFQATT and SNEGSKA (reference sequence). The CDR3 is 11 amino acids. The CDR3 coding sequence is TGCAGTGTCACCGTACCGGGACTTATGTACTTC. It specifies CSVTVPGLMYF.

This clonotype was detected many times. J is TRBJ2-5 and V is TRBV20-1; D may match TRBD1 or TRBD2 (5 bases each). The CDR3 contains 15 residues. Per germline, CDR1 DFQATT and CDR2 SNEGSKA (reference sequence). Trimming shortened V by 6 bases and J by 2 bases, and 19 bases separated the two germline ends. Here the CDR3 reads CSARPGRRSQETQYF. DNA of the CDR3: TGCAGTGCAAGGCCGGGGCGTCGATCACAAGAGACCCAGTACTTC.